Given below is one TCR beta chain in context. The V gene end was trimmed by 5 bases and the J gene end by 7 bases; junction bases not matched to a gene: 8. CDR1 and CDR2 from the germline V gene are LGHNT and FRNRAP. The CDR3 sequence is 14 residues long. The sample is drawn from a study of blood T cell repertoires in COVID-19. Across the study: PBMCs, B-cell-depleted T cells, or T cells were the source of the cDNA or gDNA that made up the material.

Only in-frame clones appear in the TCRdb table, and some are missing; sequencing was by immunoSEQ multiplex PCR. The table includes roughly 14,000 clones, approximately 87% detected once. Sequenced: peripheral blood. The sequence was obtained from a human donor in a cohort sampled during active COVID-19. This rearrangement joins TRBV12-5 to TRBJ2-1, with 7 positions matching TRBD2. In DNA form, the CDR3 reads TGTGCTAGTGGTCCTTGGACTAGTGTAAATGAGCAGTTCTTC. This sequence encodes CASGPWTSVNEQFF.